The clone carrying this T cell receptor (beta chain) was seen only once. No antigen is known for it. The data are from a study of post-analysis software for immune sequencing data. Study summary: There were relapsing-remitting, secondary progressive and progressive-relapsing multiple sclerosis among the disease courses included. Notes on the study in general: Samples made in the same batch grouped tightly together by F measure. Included in a set of several TRBV segments more frequent in patients than controls were TRBV5-6, TRBV5-1 and TRBV20-1. When compared against controls, multiple sclerosis patients showed significantly lower normalized Chao1 diversity.

CDR1 is MRHNA, CDR2 SNTAGT, per germline. V lost 6 bases and J lost 8; bases outside the gene matches: 9. The CDR3 covers 14 residues. The authors incorporated unique molecular identifiers into the TCR beta cDNA libraries. Out of roughly 1 to 10 million T cells, 470,000 or so cDNA molecules were generated. Via MiXCR, TCRdb re-called the PCR reads, giving one row per CDR3 protein. The repertoire holds around 700,000 distinct CDR3 sequences, with approximately 59% as singletons. The sequence was obtained from a girl aged 2 to 10 with multiple sclerosis. Input material: blood. The V call is TRBV6-4, the J call TRBJ2-1; 8 nucleotides align to TRBD1. The CDR3 sequence: CASSVSGGGDEQFF. CDR3 in DNA: TGTGCCAGCAGCGTTTCAGGGGGCGGCGATGAGCAGTTCTTC.